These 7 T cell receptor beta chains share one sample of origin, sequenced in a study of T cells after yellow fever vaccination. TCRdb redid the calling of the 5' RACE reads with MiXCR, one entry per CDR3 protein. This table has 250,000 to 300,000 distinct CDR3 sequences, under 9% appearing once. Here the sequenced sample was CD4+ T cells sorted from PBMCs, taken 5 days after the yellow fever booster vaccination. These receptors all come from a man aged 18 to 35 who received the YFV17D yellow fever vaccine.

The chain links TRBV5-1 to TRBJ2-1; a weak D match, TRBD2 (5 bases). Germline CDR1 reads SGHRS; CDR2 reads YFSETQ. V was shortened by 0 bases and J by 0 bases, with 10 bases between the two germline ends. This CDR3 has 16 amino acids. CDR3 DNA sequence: TGCGCCAGCAGCTTGGAGCCGGGGAGCTCCTACAATGAGCAGTTCTTC. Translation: CASSLEPGSSYNEQFF.

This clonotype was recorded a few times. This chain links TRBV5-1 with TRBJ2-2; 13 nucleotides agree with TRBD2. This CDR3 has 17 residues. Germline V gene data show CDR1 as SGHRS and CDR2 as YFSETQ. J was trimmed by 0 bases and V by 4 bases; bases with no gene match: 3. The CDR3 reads CASSGLAGVANTGELFF. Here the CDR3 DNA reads TGCGCCAGCAGCGGACTAGCGGGGGTCGCGAACACCGGGGAGCTGTTTTTT.

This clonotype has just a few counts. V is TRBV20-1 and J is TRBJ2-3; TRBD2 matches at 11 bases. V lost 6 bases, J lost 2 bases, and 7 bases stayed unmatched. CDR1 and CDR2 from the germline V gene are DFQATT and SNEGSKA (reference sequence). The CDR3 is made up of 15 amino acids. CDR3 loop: CSASTLAGVTDTQYF. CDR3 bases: TGCAGTGCAAGCACACTAGCGGGGGTCACAGATACGCAGTATTTT.

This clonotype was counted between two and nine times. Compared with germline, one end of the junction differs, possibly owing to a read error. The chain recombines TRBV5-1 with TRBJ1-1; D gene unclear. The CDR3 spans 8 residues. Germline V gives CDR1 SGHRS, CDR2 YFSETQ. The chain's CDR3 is CASPWLGF. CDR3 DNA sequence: TGCGCCAGCCCCTGGTTGGGTTTT.

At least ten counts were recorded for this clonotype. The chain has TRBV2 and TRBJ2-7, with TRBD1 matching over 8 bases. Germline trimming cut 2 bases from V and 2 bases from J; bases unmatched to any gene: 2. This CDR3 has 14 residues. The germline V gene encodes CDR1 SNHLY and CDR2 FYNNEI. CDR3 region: CASSEQGATYEQYV. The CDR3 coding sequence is TGTGCCAGCAGTGAACAGGGGGCGACCTACGAGCAGTACGTC.

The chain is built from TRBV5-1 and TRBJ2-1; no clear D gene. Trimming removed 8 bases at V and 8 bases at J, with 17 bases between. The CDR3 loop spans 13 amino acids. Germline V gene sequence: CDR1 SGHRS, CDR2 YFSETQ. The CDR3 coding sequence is TGCGCCAGGGCGAGCCGGCGAGTCGATGAGCAGTTCTTC. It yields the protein CARASRRVDEQFF.

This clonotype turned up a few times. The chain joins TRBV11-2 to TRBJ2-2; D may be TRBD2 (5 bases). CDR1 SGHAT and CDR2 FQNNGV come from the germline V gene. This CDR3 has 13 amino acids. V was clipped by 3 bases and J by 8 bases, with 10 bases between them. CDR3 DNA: TGTGCCAGCAGCTTGTCAAGGGAGGGGGAGCTGTTTTTT. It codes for CASSLSREGELFF.